The 13 T cell receptor beta chains listed next were all sequenced from one sample in a study of blood T cell repertoires in COVID-19. TCRdb keeps only in-frame clones here, not all; method: immunoSEQ multiplex PCR. The table lists about 240,000 clones, roughly 86% of them singletons, with 2.5% to 3.5% in the top ten. Sequencing input: PBMCs or T cells enriched from blood (not recorded which). The receptors were sampled from a woman between 40 and 50 years old with acute COVID-19.

In this sample, this clone turned up once. The chain recombines TRBV13 with TRBJ2-1, with 12 bases fitting TRBD1. CDR1 PRHDT and CDR2 FYEKMQ come from the germline V gene (reference sequence). V shed 5 bases, J shed 9 bases, and the junction held 5 bases outside the gene matches. This CDR3 has 14 residues. The CDR3 nucleotides read TGTGCCAGCAGCCACCGGGACAGGGGGCTTGAGCAGTTCTTC. Translation: CASSHRDRGLEQFF.

The chain couples TRBV19 to TRBJ2-2; D not resolved. The V end lost 6 bases, the J end lost 3 bases, and 5 bases lay between the germline ends. CDR1 LNHDA and CDR2 SQIVND come from the germline V gene (reference sequence). There are 12 residues in the CDR3. The CDR3 DNA reads as TGTGCCAGTAGGGAGTACACCGGGGAGCTGTTTTTT. The encoded protein is CASREYTGELFF.

This clone is a singleton in its sample. The chain links TRBV18 to TRBJ1-6; D call uncertain. There are 13 residues in the CDR3. Germline V gene sequence: CDR1 KGHSH, CDR2 LQKENI. The V end lost 2 bases, the J end lost 9 bases, and 8 bases lay between the germline ends. This chain's CDR3 is CASSPDSSSPLHF. Here the CDR3 DNA reads TGTGCCAGCTCACCAGATAGTAGTTCACCCCTCCACTTT.

This clone has a single count. J is TRBJ2-2 and V is TRBV6-1; 9 positions agree with TRBD2. This CDR3 contains 16 residues. From germline, CDR1 is MNHNS and CDR2 SASEGT. Trimming cost V 4 bases and J 6 bases; bases outside gene matches: 9. This chain's CDR3 is CASSALASGNAGELFF. CDR3 in DNA: TGTGCCAGCAGTGCTCTGGCTAGCGGGAATGCCGGGGAGCTGTTTTTT.

J is TRBJ2-5 and V is TRBV3-1 (or the pseudogene TRBV3-2); 7 positions agree with TRBD2. V lost 4 bases, J lost 4 bases, and 6 bases stayed unmatched. In germline, CDR1 is LGHDT, CDR2 YNNKEL (reference sequence). CDR3 length equals 14 residues. Here the CDR3 reads CASSRGREIETQYF. The CDR3 DNA is TGTGCCAGCAGCCGTGGGAGGGAAATAGAGACCCAGTACTTC.

The J gene is TRBJ2-4, the V gene TRBV7-8, with unresolved D. CDR1 is SGHVS and CDR2 is FQNEAQ in the germline V gene. Trimming took 0 bases from V and 0 from J, leaving 9 bases between them. This CDR3 contains 16 residues. CDR3 in amino acids: CASSLAIALAKNIQYF. DNA of the CDR3: TGTGCCAGCAGCTTAGCGATAGCACTAGCCAAAAACATTCAGTACTTC. The full variable domain, with the rest looked up from reference TRBV7-8 and TRBJ2-4, is GAGVSQSPRYKVAKRGQDVALRCDPISGHVSLFWYQQALGQGPEFLTYFQNEAQLDKSGLPSDRFFAERPEGSVSTLKIQRTQQEDSAVYLCASSLAIALAKNIQYFGAGTRLSVL.

The rearrangement links TRBV4-2 to TRBJ1-1; 7 bases are shared with TRBD1. V shed 3 bases and J 4 bases; nucleotides not matched to a gene: 5. Germline lookup yields CDR1 LGHNA and CDR2 YNFKEQ. The length of the CDR3 is 14 residues. The CDR3 reads CASSQTGRGTEAFF. The CDR3 region has the DNA TGTGCCAGCAGCCAGACAGGGAGAGGCACTGAAGCTTTCTTT.

V and J are TRBV18 and TRBJ1-2; tentative D call: TRBD1 (6 bases). Germline values: CDR1 KGHSH, CDR2 LQKENI. CDR3 length: 14 amino acids. Trimming stripped 2 bases from V and 7 bases from J, with 14 bases between. The CDR3 sequence is CASSPGQGLSGYTF. The CDR3 nucleotides read TGTGCCAGCTCACCAGGTCAGGGGCTCTCTGGCTACACCTTC.

The V call is TRBV11-3, the J call TRBJ2-7, with D tentatively TRBD2 (5 bases). Germline V gene lookup returns CDR1 SGHNT and CDR2 YENEEA. V lost 5 bases, J lost 2 bases, and 7 bases lay in between. This CDR3 is built from 12 residues. The CDR3 region is CASSRTPYEQYF. CDR3 in DNA: TGTGCCAGCAGCCGGACTCCCTACGAGCAGTACTTC.

CDR3 protein: CASSLAAVGGYTF. Here the CDR3 DNA reads TGTGCCAGCAGTTTAGCAGCGGTCGGAGGCTACACCTTC. This chain uses TRBV27 with TRBJ1-2; D remains unclear. Germline CDR1 and CDR2: MNHEY and SMNVEV (reference sequence). This CDR3 contains 13 residues. Trimming stripped 2 bases from V and 8 bases from J, with 12 bases between.

This chain connects TRBV4-2 to TRBJ1-1; tentative D call: TRBD1 (6 bases). V was cut by 0 bases and J by 0 bases, with 11 bases left in between. This CDR3 contains 16 residues. Germline lookup yields CDR1 LGHNA and CDR2 YNFKEQ. CDR3 protein: CASSQDRQALNTEAFF. The CDR3 coding sequence is TGTGCCAGCAGCCAAGACAGACAGGCCTTGAACACTGAAGCTTTCTTT.

The chain links TRBV11-2 to TRBJ2-5, with a weak D call TRBD1 (5 bases). Germline CDR1 SGHAT, CDR2 FQNNGV. The CDR3 consists of 14 residues. V was shortened by 2 bases and J by 5 bases, with 12 bases between the two germline ends. The CDR3 sequence: CASSLPGFRETQYF. CDR3 DNA sequence: TGTGCCAGCAGCTTACCAGGGTTCAGGGAGACCCAGTACTTC.

The chain combines TRBV6-2 or TRBV6-3 with TRBJ2-5, with TRBD2 matching 11 bases. The CDR3 totals 18 residues. Looked up from germline, CDR1 is MNHEY and CDR2 is SVGEGT. With 1 base clipped from V and 1 base from J, the junction kept 8 bases outside the gene matches. The CDR3 region is CASSYLLAGGPPQETQYF. The CDR3 DNA sequence: TGTGCCAGCAGTTACTTGCTAGCGGGGGGCCCCCCCCAAGAGACCCAGTACTTC.